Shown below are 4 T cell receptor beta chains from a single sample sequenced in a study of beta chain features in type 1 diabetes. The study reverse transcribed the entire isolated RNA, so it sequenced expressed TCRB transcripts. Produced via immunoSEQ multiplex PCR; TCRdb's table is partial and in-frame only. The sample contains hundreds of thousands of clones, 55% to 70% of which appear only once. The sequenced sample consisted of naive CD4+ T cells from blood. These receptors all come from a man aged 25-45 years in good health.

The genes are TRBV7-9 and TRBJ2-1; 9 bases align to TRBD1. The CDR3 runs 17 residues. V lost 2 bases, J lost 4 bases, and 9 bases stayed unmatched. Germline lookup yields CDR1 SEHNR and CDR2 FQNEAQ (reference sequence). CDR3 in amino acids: CASSLRLKDRGYNEQFF. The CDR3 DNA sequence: TGTGCCAGCAGCTTAAGATTAAAGGACAGGGGTTACAATGAGCAGTTCTTC.

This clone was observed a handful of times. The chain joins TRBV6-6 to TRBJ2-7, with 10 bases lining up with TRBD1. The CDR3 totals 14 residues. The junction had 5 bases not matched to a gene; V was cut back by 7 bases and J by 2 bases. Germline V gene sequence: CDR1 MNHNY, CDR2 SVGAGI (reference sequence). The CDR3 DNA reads TGTGCCAGCACTATGACAGGGGGCGCCTACGAGCAGTACTTC. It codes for CASTMTGGAYEQYF.

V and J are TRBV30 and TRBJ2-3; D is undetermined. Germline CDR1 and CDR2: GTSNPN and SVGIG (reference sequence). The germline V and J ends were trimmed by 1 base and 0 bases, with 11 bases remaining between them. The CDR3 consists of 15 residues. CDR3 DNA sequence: TGTGCCTGGAGTGGTGGTCCACTCAGCACAGATACGCAGTATTTT. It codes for CAWSGGPLSTDTQYF.

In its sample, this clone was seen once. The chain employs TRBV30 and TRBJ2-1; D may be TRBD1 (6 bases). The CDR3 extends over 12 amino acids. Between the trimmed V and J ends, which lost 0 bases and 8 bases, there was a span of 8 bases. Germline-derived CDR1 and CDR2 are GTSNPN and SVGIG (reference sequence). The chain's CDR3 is CAWSVRGDEQFF. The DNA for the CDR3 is TGTGCCTGGAGTGTCAGGGGTGATGAGCAGTTCTTC.